The 8 T cell receptor beta chains reported below all come from one sample, sequenced in a study of cytotoxic CD8 clonotypes in ibrutinib-treated CLL (dated by TCRdb to about 2021). The time point label on this specimen signifies: approximately 25 months on ibrutinib. Libraries came from the immunoSEQ multiplex PCR assay. Not all clones reach the TCRdb copy of this immuneACCESS table, which keeps in-frame sequences only. Checked studies attribute under half of the gap to unresolved V genes and leave the rest unexplained. In all, the sample holds about 130,000 clones, and approximately 85% of those were seen once. Together, the top ten hold roughly 2% of the sample. Specimen: PBMCs, collected after 24 months of ibrutinib treatment. These receptors all stem from a human donor with chronic lymphocytic leukemia.

The chain carries TRBV5-4 and TRBJ1-1; no reliable D call. V was shortened by 3 bases and J by 0 bases, with 9 bases between the two germline ends. The CDR3 covers 14 residues. Germline CDR1 and CDR2: SGHNT and YYREEE (reference sequence). The CDR3 here is CASSSGILNTEAFF. The CDR3 region has the DNA TGTGCCAGCAGCTCCGGGATTCTGAACACTGAAGCTTTCTTT.

Written as DNA, the CDR3 is TGTGCCAGCAGCTTACTACGAGCGGGAGTTATTATTGAGCAGTTCTTC. Residues: CASSLLRAGVIIEQFF. The chain carries TRBV11-3 and TRBJ2-1, with 8 positions matching TRBD2. The CDR3 spans 16 residues. Unmatched junction bases numbered 12, after V lost 2 bases and J lost 9 bases. In germline, CDR1 is SGHNT, CDR2 YENEEA.

The chain combines TRBV7-2 with TRBJ1-4; 7 positions match TRBD1. Germline assignment: CDR1 SGHTA and CDR2 FQGNSA. The CDR3 spans 16 residues. Losses at the gene ends were 4 bases for V and 5 bases for J; bases not matched to a gene: 10. The CDR3 bases are TGTGCCAGCAGCTCACAGGCAGGGGGAGCGAATGAAAAACTGTTTTTT. Translation: CASSSQAGGANEKLFF.

The chain couples TRBV4-2 to TRBJ1-3, with 9 nucleotides matching TRBD1. The CDR3 is 16 residues long. V dropped 4 bases and J dropped 0; count of bases not matched to a gene: 4. Germline-derived CDR1 and CDR2 are LGHNA and YNFKEQ. The DNA of the CDR3 is TGTGCCAGCAGCCCCACGACAGGGGGCTCTGGAAACACCATATATTTT. Encoded protein: CASSPTTGGSGNTIYF.

This chain links TRBV6-5 with TRBJ2-7, with TRBD1 matching over 7 bases. Germline-derived CDR1 and CDR2 are MNHEY and SVGAGI. CDR3 length equals 14 residues. V gave up 6 bases and J gave up 2 bases; unmatched junction bases: 7. For the CDR3, the DNA is TGTGCCAGCAGCCGCCGGGACAGACCCTACGAGCAGTACTTC. Residues: CASSRRDRPYEQYF.

The CDR3 protein is CASTQIGGLGNTIYF. The CDR3 bases are TGTGCCAGCACCCAAATAGGGGGGCTAGGAAACACCATATATTTT. The J gene is TRBJ1-3, the V gene TRBV6-5; D may be TRBD1 (6 bases). Germline CDR1 reads MNHEY; CDR2 reads SVGAGI. V lost 7 bases and J 4 bases, leaving 17 bases between the germline ends. The CDR3 is made up of 15 amino acids.

This clone has only one observation. This chain joins TRBV5-1 and TRBJ2-7; 10 bases line up with TRBD2. V trimming: 4 bases; J trimming: 7 bases; junction bases outside the gene matches: 8. CDR3 length equals 14 residues. Germline CDR1 SGHRS, CDR2 YFSETQ. The CDR3 loop is CASSPGLASGEQYF. The CDR3 DNA follows: TGCGCCAGCAGCCCGGGACTAGCGTCGGGAGAGCAGTACTTC. Supplemented by reference TRBV5-1 and TRBJ2-7, the full variable domain reads KAGVTQTPRYLIKTRGQQVTLSCSPISGHRSVSWYQQTPGQGLQFLFEYFSETQRNKGNFPGRFSGRQFSNSRSEMNVSTLELGDSALYLCASSPGLASGEQYFGPGTRLTVT.

CDR3 nucleotides: TGTGCCAGCAGCCCGACCACGGACAGGGTCTACGAGCAGTACTTC. It encodes CASSPTTDRVYEQYF. The rearrangement joins TRBV9 to TRBJ2-7; 8 bases map to TRBD1. Germline values: CDR1 SGDLS, CDR2 YYNGEE. J lost 3 bases, V lost 4 bases, and 9 bases had no gene match. CDR3 length: 15 amino acids.